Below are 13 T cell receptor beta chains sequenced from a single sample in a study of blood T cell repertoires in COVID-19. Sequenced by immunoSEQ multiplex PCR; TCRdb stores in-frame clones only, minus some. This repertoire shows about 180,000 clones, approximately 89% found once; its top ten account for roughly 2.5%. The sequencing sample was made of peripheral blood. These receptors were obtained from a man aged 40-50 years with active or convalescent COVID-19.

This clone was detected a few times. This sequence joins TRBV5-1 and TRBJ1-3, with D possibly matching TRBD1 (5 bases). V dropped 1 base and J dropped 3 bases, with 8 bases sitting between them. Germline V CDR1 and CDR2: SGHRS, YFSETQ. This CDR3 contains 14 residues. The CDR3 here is CASSLYRYGNTIYF. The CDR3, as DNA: TGCGCCAGCAGCTTGTACAGGTATGGAAACACCATATATTTT.

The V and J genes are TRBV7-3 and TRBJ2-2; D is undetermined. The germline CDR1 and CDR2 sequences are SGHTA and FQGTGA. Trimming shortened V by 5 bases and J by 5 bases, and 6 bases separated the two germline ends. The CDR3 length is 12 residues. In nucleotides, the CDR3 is TGTGCCAGCAGCCCCGTGACCGGGGAGCTGTTTTTT. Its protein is CASSPVTGELFF.

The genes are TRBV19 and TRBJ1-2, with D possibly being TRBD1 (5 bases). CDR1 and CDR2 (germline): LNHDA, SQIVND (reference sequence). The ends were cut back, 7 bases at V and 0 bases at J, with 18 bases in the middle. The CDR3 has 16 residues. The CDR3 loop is CASTEMGGIPNYGYTF. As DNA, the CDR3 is TGTGCCAGTACCGAGATGGGGGGGATCCCTAACTATGGCTACACCTTC.

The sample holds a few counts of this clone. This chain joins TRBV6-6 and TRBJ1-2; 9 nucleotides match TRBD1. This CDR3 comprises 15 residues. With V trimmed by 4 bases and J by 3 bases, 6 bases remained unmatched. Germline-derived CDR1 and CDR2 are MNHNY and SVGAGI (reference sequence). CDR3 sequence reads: CASSSGQGKYYGYTF. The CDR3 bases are TGTGCCAGCAGTTCGGGACAGGGAAAGTACTATGGCTACACCTTC.

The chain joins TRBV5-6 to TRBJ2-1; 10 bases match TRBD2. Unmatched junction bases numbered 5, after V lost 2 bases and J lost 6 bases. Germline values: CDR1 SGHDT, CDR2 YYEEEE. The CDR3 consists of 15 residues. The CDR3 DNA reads TGTGCCAGCAGCTTCACTAGCGGGGTGCTCAATGAGCAGTTCTTC. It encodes CASSFTSGVLNEQFF. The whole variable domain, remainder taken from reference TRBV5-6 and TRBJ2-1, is DAGVTQSPTHLIKTRGQQVTLRCSPKSGHDTVSWYQQALGQGPQFIFQYYEEEERQRGNFPDRFSGHQFPNYSSELNVNALLLGDSALYLCASSFTSGVLNEQFFGPGTRLTVL.

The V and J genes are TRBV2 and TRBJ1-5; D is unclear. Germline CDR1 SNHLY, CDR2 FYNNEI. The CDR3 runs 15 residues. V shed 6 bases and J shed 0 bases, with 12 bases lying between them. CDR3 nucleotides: TGTGCCAGCAGAAAGACGGAGTATAGCAATCAGCCCCAGCATTTT. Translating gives CASRKTEYSNQPQHF.

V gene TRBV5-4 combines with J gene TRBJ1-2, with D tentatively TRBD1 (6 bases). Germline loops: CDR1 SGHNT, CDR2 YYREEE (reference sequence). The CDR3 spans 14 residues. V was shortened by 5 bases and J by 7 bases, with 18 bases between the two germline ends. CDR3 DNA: TGTGCCAGCAGACCCAGGGGAGGGTCGGGTGGCTACACCTTC. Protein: CASRPRGGSGGYTF.

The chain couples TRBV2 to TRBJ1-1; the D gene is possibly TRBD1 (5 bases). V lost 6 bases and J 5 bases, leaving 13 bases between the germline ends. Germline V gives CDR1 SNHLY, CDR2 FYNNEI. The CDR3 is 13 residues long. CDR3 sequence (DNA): TGTGCCAGCAGCGGGACTCCCAAGACTGAAGCTTTCTTT. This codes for CASSGTPKTEAFF.

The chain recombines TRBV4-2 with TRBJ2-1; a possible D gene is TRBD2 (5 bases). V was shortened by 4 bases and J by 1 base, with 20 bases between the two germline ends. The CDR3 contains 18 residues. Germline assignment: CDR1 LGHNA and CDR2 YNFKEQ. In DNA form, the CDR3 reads TGTGCCAGCAGCCTCGAGCGGTCGTCCCTGGGTTCCTACAATGAGCAGTTCTTC. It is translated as CASSLERSSLGSYNEQFF.

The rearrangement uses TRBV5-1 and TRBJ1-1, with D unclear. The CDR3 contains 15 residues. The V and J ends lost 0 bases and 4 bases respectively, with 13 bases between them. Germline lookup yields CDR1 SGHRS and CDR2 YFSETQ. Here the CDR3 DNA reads TGCGCCAGCAGCTTGGATCTGGATGAGGGCACTGAAGCTTTCTTT. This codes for CASSLDLDEGTEAFF. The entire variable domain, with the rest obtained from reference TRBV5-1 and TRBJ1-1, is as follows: KAGVTQTPRYLIKTRGQQVTLSCSPISGHRSVSWYQQTPGQGLQFLFEYFSETQRNKGNFPGRFSGRQFSNSRSEMNVSTLELGDSALYLCASSLDLDEGTEAFFGQGTRLTVV.

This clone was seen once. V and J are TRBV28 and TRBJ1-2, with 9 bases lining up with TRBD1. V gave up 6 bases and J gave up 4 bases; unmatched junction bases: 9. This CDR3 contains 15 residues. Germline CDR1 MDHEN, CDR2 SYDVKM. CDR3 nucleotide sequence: TGTGCCAGCAGCACCGGGACAGGGTCTTTCTATGGCTACACCTTC. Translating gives CASSTGTGSFYGYTF.

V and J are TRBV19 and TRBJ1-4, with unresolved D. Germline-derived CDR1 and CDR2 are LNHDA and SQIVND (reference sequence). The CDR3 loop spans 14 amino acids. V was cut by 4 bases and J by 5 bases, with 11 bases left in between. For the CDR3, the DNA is TGTGCCAGTAGTACCGTACTCGTCAATGAAAAACTGTTTTTT. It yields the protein CASSTVLVNEKLFF.

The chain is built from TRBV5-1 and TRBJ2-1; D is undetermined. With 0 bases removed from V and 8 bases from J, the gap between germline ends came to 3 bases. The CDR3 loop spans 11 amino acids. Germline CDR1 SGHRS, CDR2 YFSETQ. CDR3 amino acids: CASSLADEQFF. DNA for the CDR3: TGCGCCAGCAGCTTGGCAGATGAGCAGTTCTTC.